This TCR beta chain was retrieved from a study of T cells of healthy individuals. Each CDR3 protein is one row after TCRdb ran MiXCR on the 5' RACE reads. This table has approximately 58,000 distinct CDR3 sequences, under 15% appearing once. The CDR3 loop spans 12 amino acids. Trimming removed 4 bases at V and 6 bases at J, with 7 bases between. Germline CDR1 SGDLS, CDR2 YYNGEE. The TCR comes from a human donor in good health. This chain links TRBV9 with TRBJ2-2; D unresolved. The CDR3: CASSPPAGELFF. CDR3 DNA: TGTGCCAGCAGCCCCCCCGCCGGGGAGCTGTTTTTT. Variable domain in full (rest from reference TRBV9 and TRBJ2-2): DSGVTQTPKHLITATGQRVTLRCSPRSGDLSVYWYQQSLDQGLQFLIQYYNGEERAKGNILERFSAQQFPDLHSELNLSSLELGDSALYFCASSPPAGELFFGEGSRLTVL.